The 15 T cell receptor beta chains given below trace back to one sample, sequenced in a study of glioma-infiltrating T cells (dated by TCRdb to the mid-2010s). These reads were obtained on an Illumina MiSeq. TCR alpha and beta CDR3 regions were amplified with the iRepertoire nested amplicon-rescue multiplex PCR (arm-PCR) platform from RNA. TCRdb reran the public reads through fastp at Q25 and MiXCR, keeping productive beta chains. Entries are consolidated by CDR3 protein sequence, retaining the most common genes and DNA. The sample has approximately 100,000 distinct CDR3 sequences on record, 25% of them singletons. The ten largest clones take up under 45% of the sample. The sample was glioma tissue, nonneoplastic brain tissue, or PBMCs (not recorded which). These receptors originate from a human donor with low-grade glioma or glioblastoma, undergoing nonglioma brain surgery, or in good health (not recorded which).

This clonotype occurred many times. This rearrangement joins TRBV20-1 to TRBJ2-1; 10 nucleotides align to TRBD2. V shed 5 bases and J 3 bases; nucleotides not matched to a gene: 4. CDR3 length: 14 residues. Germline V gene sequence: CDR1 DFQATT, CDR2 SNEGSKA (reference sequence). Written as DNA, the CDR3 is TGCAGTGCTCCAAGCGGGAGGGGCTACAATGAGCAGTTCTTC. As protein: CSAPSGRGYNEQFF.

Turning to this clonotype: The conserved phenylalanine or tryptophan is not found at the CDR3 terminus, so this likely reflects a read error. The chain joins TRBV19 to TRBJ2-1; D possibly corresponds to TRBD2 (6 bases). Germline CDR1 is LNHDA and CDR2 is SQIVND (reference sequence). The CDR3 covers 16 residues. The V and J ends lost 5 bases and 5 bases respectively, with 19 bases between them. CDR3: CASSPGGLFVDNEQFL. CDR3 in DNA: TGTGCCAGTAGTCCAGGAGGGCTTTTCGTGGACAATGAGCAGTTCCTC.

At least ten counts were recorded for this clonotype. The gene calls are TRBV20-1 and TRBJ1-1; no definite D call. The CDR3 consists of 18 residues. Germline values: CDR1 DFQATT, CDR2 SNEGSKA (reference sequence). V lost 1 base and J 1 base, leaving 22 bases between the germline ends. The CDR3 nucleotides read TGCAGTGCTAGAGGAAGAACCGTAGGGAGGGCCAGGAACACTGAAGCTTTCTTT. Its translation: CSARGRTVGRARNTEAFF.

This chain uses TRBV20-1 with TRBJ2-7, with a weak D call TRBD1 (5 bases). CDR1 is DFQATT and CDR2 is SNEGSKA in the germline V gene (reference sequence). The CDR3 is 13 amino acids. Trimming pared 6 bases from V and 2 bases from J, leaving 14 bases between. The CDR3 DNA sequence: TGCAGTGCGTCGGGCAGGGCGACCTACGAGCAGTACTTC. It codes for CSASGRATYEQYF.

The CDR3 DNA reads as TGCGCCAGCAGCTTCGGCAGCAAATATGGCTACACCTTC. As protein: CASSFGSKYGYTF. This sequence joins TRBV5-1 and TRBJ1-2, with D hard to call. CDR3 length equals 13 residues. The germline V gene has CDR1 SGHRS and CDR2 YFSETQ. V was pared by 2 bases and J by 5 bases, with 10 bases between.

This chain connects TRBV29-1 to TRBJ2-7; 11 positions agree with TRBD2. The CDR3 loop spans 14 amino acids. Germline loops: CDR1 SQVTM, CDR2 ANQGSEA. Trimming cost V 6 bases and J 3 bases; bases outside gene matches: 7. The CDR3 DNA reads as TGCAGCGTCCGGACTAGCGGGCTGATCTACGAGCAGTACTTC. Encoded protein: CSVRTSGLIYEQYF.

This clonotype has at least ten counts. V and J are TRBV20-1 and TRBJ2-7; D unclear. Germline CDR1 is DFQATT and CDR2 is SNEGSKA (reference sequence). The CDR3 has 13 amino acids. The V end was cut by 0 bases, the J end by 3 bases, with 9 bases between. The CDR3 bases are TGCAGTGCTAGAGAGGACCTAGTCTACGAGCAGTACTTC. This codes for CSAREDLVYEQYF.

The chain joins TRBV18 to TRBJ2-4; no clear D gene. V was pared by 0 bases and J by 0 bases, with 6 bases between. There are 15 residues in the CDR3. Germline CDR1 and CDR2: KGHSH and LQKENI. CDR3 nucleotide sequence: TGTGCCAGCTCACCACCGAACTTAGCCAAAAACATTCAGTACTTC. This translates into CASSPPNLAKNIQYF.

Ten or more counts support this clonotype. The chain couples TRBV27 to TRBJ2-1; D is ambiguous. The CDR3 spans 16 residues. V was trimmed by 1 base and J by 1 base, leaving 11 bases between them. Germline V gene sequence: CDR1 MNHEY, CDR2 SMNVEV (reference sequence). In DNA, the CDR3 is TGTGCCAGCAGTTTATTCCCTAAAGGTTCCTACAATGAGCAGTTCTTC. Its protein product is CASSLFPKGSYNEQFF.

This clonotype was seen ten or more times. The CDR3 loop reads CASSQVHTDTQYF. DNA of the CDR3: TGTGCCAGCAGCCAAGTGCACACAGATACGCAGTATTTT. The gene calls are TRBV14 and TRBJ2-3; D gene unclear. Germline V lookup: CDR1 SGHDN, CDR2 FVKESK. This CDR3 has 13 amino acids. Trimming removed 1 base at V and 2 bases at J, with 4 bases between.

This clonotype was counted between two and nine times. The V call is TRBV11-3, the J call TRBJ2-1; TRBD2 matches at 7 bases. The CDR3 spans 17 residues. Germline V lookup: CDR1 SGHNT, CDR2 YENEEA. The J segment lost 0 bases and the V segment lost 4 bases, leaving 9 bases of the junction unmatched. DNA for the CDR3: TGTGCCAGCAGCTCCCGCGCTAGCGGCCACTCCTACAATGAGCAGTTCTTC. This encodes CASSSRASGHSYNEQFF.

Comments on this clonotype: A much larger clone lies a single base off, so this may be a read error. The chain is built from TRBV12-3 or TRBV12-4 and TRBJ1-2; 8 positions agree with TRBD1. With 4 bases clipped from V and 4 bases from J, the junction kept 8 bases outside the gene matches. This CDR3 has 15 amino acids. CDR3 loop: CASSYRRTGSYGYTF. CDR3 nucleotides: TGTGCCAGCAGTTACCGCAGGACAGGGTCCTATGGCTACACCTTC.

The chain couples TRBV12-3 or TRBV12-4 to TRBJ2-7, with D unclear. CDR3 length equals 11 residues. Trimming shortened V by 3 bases and J by 9 bases, and 9 bases separated the two germline ends. The CDR3 sequence is CASSLGRSQYF. As DNA, the CDR3 is TGTGCCAGCAGTTTGGGCAGGTCGCAGTACTTC.

This clonotype was seen more than once but under ten times. This rearrangement joins TRBV7-3 to TRBJ2-6; D is unclear. Trimming left V 0 bases short and J 4 bases short, with 7 bases between. Looked up from germline, CDR1 is SGHTA and CDR2 is FQGTGA. The CDR3 contains 15 residues. For the CDR3, the DNA is TGTGCCAGCAGCTTAACGTTGCCCGGGGCCAACGTCCTGACTTTC. Translated: CASSLTLPGANVLTF.

This clonotype was observed a single time. The V and J genes are TRBV20-1 and TRBJ2-7, with D perhaps given as TRBD1 or TRBD2 (5 bases each). Trimming stripped 6 bases from V and 7 bases from J, with 16 bases between. This CDR3 has 12 residues. Germline V gives CDR1 DFQATT, CDR2 SNEGSKA (reference sequence). The CDR3 is CSATGRLTEQYF. CDR3 coding DNA: TGCAGTGCAACGGGACGGCTCACGGAGCAGTACTTC.